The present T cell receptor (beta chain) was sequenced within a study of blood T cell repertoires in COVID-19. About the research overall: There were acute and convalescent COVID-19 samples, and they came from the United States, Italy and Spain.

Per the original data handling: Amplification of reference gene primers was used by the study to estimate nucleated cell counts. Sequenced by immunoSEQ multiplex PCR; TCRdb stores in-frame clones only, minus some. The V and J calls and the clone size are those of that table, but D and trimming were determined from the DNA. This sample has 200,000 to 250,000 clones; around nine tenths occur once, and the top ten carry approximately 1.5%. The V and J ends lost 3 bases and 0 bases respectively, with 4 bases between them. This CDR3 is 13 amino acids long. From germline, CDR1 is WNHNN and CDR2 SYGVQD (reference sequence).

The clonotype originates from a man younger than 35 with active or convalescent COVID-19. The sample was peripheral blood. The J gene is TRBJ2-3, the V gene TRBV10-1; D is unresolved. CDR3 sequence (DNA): TGCGCCAGCAGTGACCCAAGCACAGATACGCAGTATTTT. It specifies CASSDPSTDTQYF.